Given below is one T cell receptor (beta chain) in context. The antigen remains undetermined. V was cut by 1 base and J by 6 bases, with 7 bases left in between. The CDR3 spans 13 residues. Per the germline V gene, CDR1 is MNHEY and CDR2 is SVGAGI. Sampling of alopecia areata patients yielded lesional scalp punch biopsies as well as peripheral blood. The sample belongs to a study of CD8+ T cells in alopecia areata. Isolated RNA was reverse transcribed into cDNA used as the sequencing template. Measured with immunoSEQ multiplex PCR; TCRdb has only the in-frame clones, and not every one. This table holds about 97,000 clones, roughly two fifths found once. Study results and caveats: Scalp lesions, especially in alopecia totalis/universalis, had higher clonality than normal scalp.

Material for sequencing was CD4+ T cells sorted from blood. The chain combines TRBV6-5 with TRBJ2-1; D unresolved. The source of this sequence is a human donor with alopecia areata. DNA for the CDR3: TGTGCCAGCAGTTACTTAAAGGGCAATGAGCAGTTCTTC. This translates into CASSYLKGNEQFF.